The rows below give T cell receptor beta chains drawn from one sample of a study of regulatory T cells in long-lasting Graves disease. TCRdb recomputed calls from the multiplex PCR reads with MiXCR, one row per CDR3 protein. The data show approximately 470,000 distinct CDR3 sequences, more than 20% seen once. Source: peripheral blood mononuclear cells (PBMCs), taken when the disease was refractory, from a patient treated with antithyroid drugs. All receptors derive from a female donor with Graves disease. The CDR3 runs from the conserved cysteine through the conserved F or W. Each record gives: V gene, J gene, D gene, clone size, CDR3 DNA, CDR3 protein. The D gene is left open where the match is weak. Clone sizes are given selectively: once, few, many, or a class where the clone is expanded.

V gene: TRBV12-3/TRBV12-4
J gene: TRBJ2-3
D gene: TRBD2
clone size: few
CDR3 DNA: TGTGCCAGCAGGACTAGCGGGATAAGCACAGATACGCAGTATTTT
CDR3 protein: CASRTSGISTDTQYF

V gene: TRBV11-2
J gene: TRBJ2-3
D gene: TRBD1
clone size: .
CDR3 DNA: TGTGCCAGCAGCTCCAACGGACAGGGCACAGATACGCAGTATTTT
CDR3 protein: CASSSNGQGTDTQYF

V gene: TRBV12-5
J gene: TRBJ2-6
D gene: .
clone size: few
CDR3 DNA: TGTGCTAGTGGTTTTGTAGGGAATAGCGGTCTCTCTGGGGCCAACGTCCTGACTTTC
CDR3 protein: CASGFVGNSGLSGANVLTF

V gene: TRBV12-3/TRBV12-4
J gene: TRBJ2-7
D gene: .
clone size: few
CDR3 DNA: TGTGCCAGCAGTCCCGCGGCAGCAACCTCCTCCGAGCAGTACTTC
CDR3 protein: CASSPAAATSSEQYF

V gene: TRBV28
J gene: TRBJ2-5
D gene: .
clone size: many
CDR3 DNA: TGTGCCAGCAGGCAAACAATCCGGGAGACCCAGTACTTC
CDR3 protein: CASRQTIRETQYF

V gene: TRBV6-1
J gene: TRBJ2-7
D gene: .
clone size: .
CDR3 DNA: TGTGCCAGCAACAACGGGAGAGTCAGGTACGAGCAGTACTTC
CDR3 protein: CASNNGRVRYEQYF

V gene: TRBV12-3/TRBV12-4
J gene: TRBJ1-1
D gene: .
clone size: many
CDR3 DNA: TGTGCCAGCAGTTTAGCGGGCCCGGGCTACCCCACTGAAGCTTTCTTT
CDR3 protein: CASSLAGPGYPTEAFF

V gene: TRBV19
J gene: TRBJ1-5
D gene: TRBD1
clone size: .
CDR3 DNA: TGTGCCAGTAGAGACAGGGGGCCGAGCAATCAGCCCCAGCATTTT
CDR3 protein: CASRDRGPSNQPQHF

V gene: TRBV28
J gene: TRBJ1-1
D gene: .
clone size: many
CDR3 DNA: TGTGCCAGCAGTTTAATGAAATGGCGTAGGGGTGAGGGGACTGAAGCTTTCTTT
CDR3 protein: CASSLMKWRRGEGTEAFF

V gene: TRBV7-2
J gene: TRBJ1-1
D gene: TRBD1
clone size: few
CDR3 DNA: TGTGCCAGCAGCCTCCCGGGACAGAATATGGCTTTCTTT
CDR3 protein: CASSLPGQNMAFF

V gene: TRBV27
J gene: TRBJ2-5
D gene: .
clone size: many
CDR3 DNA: TGTGCCAGCAGTCTTTATCCCCTCCCTACCGGGACCGGAGGAGAGACCCAGTACTTC
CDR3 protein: CASSLYPLPTGTGGETQYF

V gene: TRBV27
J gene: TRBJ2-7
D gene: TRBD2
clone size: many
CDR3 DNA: TGTGCCAGCAGTTCCCTCGGGGGGGCTCCCTCCTACGAGCAGTACTTC
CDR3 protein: CASSSLGGAPSYEQYF

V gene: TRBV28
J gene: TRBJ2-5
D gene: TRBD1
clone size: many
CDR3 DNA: TGTGCCAGCAGGCCCCTTCAAGTCGGGGACAGGGCCAAGGAGACCCAGTACTTC
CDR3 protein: CASRPLQVGDRAKETQYF

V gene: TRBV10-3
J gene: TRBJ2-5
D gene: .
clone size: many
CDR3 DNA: TGTGCCATCAGTGAGACAGGTCAAGAGACCCAGTACTTC
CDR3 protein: CAISETGQETQYF

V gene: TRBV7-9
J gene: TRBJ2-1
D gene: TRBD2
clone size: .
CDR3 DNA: TGTGCCAACGCGGGCGGGAGCAATGAGCAGTTCTTC
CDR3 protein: CANAGGSNEQFF

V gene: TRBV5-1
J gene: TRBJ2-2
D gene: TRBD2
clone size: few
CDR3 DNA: TGCGCCAGCAGCTTTTGGCTGGCGGGAGAAGGTAGTAGCGCCGGGGAGCTGTTTTTT
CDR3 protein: CASSFWLAGEGSSAGELFF

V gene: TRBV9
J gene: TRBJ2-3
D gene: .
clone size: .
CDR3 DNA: TGTGCCAGCAGCACCCAGTTCACAGATACGCAGTATTTT
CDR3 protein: CASSTQFTDTQYF

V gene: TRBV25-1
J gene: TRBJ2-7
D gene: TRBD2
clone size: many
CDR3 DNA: TGTGCCAGCAGTGTTGCCGGGACTAGAAACGAGCAGTACTTC
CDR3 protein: CASSVAGTRNEQYF

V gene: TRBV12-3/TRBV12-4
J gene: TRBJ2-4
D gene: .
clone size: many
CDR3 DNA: TGTGCCAGCACCCCGCAGGGGCTGGGCATTCAGTACTTC
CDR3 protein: CASTPQGLGIQYF

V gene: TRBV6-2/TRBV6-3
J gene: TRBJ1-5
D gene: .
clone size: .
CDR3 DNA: TGTGCCAGCAGTGAAAGGGCACTCGTTCAACCCCAGCATTTT
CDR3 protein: CASSERALVQPQHF

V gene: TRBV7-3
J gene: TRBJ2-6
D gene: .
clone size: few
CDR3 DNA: TGTGCCAGTAGCTTTAAGGGACCGCCAGCGGTCGGGGCCAACGTCCTGACTTTC
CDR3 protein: CASSFKGPPAVGANVLTF

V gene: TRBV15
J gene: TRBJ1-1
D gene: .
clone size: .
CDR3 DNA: TGTGCCACCAGCAGAGCAAAGTGGACTGAAGCTTTCTTT
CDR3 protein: CATSRAKWTEAFF

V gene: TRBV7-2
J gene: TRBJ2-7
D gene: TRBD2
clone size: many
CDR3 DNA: TGTGCCAGCAGTCTCTTCATAGCGGGAGTTAGTTGGGGGGACGAGCAGTACTTC
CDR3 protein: CASSLFIAGVSWGDEQYF

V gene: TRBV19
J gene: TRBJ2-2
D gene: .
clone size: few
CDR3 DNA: TGTGCCAGCGCGGGTCGCGGGGAGCTGTTTTTT
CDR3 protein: CASAGRGELFF

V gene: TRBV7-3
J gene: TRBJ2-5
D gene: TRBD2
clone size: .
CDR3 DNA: TGTGCCAGCAGCCCTAGCGGGGGGTACCAAGAGACCCAGTACTTC
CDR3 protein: CASSPSGGYQETQYF

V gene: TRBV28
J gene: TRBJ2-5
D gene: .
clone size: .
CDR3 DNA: TGTGCCAGCAGTTTATTCTGGACCTCGAAAGAGACCCAGTACTTC
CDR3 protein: CASSLFWTSKETQYF

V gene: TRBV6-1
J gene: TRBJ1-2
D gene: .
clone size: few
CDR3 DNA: TGTGCCAGCAGCAGCCCGGTCCCTCCCTATGGCTACACCTTC
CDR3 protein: CASSSPVPPYGYTF

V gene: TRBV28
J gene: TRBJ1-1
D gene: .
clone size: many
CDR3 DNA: TGTGCCAGCAGTTATCACCACGACAGTCACACTGAAGCTTTCTTT
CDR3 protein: CASSYHHDSHTEAFF

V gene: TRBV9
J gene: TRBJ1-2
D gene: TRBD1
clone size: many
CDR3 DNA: TGTGCCAGCAGCAACTCACAGGGGGGCTATGGCTACACCTTC
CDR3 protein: CASSNSQGGYGYTF

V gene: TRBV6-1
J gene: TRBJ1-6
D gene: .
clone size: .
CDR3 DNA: TGTGCCAGCAGGCGGGGTAATGCTAATTCACCCCTCCACTTT
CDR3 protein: CASRRGNANSPLHF

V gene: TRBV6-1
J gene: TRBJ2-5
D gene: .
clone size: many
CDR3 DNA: TGTGCCAGCAGTGAAGATTGGGGTCGGCAAGAGACCCAGTACTTC
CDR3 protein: CASSEDWGRQETQYF

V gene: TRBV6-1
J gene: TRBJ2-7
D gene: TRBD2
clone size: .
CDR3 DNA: TGTGCCAGCGCGGGGGGGGAGCAGTACTTC
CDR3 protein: CASAGGEQYF

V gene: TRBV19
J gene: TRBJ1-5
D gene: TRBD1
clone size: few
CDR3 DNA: TGTGCCAGTAAAGAGACAGGGGGAGGCAATCAGCCCCAGCATTTT
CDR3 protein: CASKETGGGNQPQHF

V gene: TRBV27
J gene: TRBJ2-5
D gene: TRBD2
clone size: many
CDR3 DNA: TGTGCCAGCAGTCCCGGGACTAGCGGGAGGGCCTGGGTAGAGACCCAGTACTTC
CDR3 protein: CASSPGTSGRAWVETQYF

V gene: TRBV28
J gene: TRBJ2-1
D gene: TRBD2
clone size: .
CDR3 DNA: TGTGCCAGCAGCTCGGGCGGGAGGTCCGTTGAGGCCAATGAGCAGTTCTTC
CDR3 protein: CASSSGGRSVEANEQFF

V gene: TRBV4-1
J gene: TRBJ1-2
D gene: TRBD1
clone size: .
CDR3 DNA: TGCGCCAGCAGCCAAGGGGACAGGGATGTCTATGGCTACACCTTC
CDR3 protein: CASSQGDRDVYGYTF

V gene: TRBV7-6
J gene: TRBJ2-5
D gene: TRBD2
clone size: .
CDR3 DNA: TGTGCCAGCAGCCCTACCGTGGCGGGAGGTCTAGAGACCCAGTACTTC
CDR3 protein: CASSPTVAGGLETQYF

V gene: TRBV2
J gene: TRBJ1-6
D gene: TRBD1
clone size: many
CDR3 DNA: TGTGCCAGCAGTGAGGACAGGGGGAGCGGGATCCACTTT
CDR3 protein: CASSEDRGSGIHF

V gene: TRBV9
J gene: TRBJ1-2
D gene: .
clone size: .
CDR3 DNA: TGTGCCAGCAGCCTGGACATGGGGGGCTACACCTTC
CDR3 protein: CASSLDMGGYTF

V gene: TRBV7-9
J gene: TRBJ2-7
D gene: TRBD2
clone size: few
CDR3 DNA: TGTGCCAGCAGCTTACTCTCTAGCGGGAGATACTACGAGCAGTACTTC
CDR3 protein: CASSLLSSGRYYEQYF

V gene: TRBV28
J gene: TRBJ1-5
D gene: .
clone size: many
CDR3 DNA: TGTGCCAGCAGTTTGTCCACAGGAGGCAATCAGCCCCAGCATTTT
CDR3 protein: CASSLSTGGNQPQHF

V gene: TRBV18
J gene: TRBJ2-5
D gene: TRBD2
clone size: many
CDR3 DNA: TGTGCCAGCTCACCATTGAAGCGGGAGAGAGAGACCCAGTACTTC
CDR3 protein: CASSPLKRERETQYF

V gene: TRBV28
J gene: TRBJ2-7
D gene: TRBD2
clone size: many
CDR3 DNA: TGTGCCAGCAGCCTAGCGGGAACCCACGAGCAGTACTTC
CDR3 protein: CASSLAGTHEQYF

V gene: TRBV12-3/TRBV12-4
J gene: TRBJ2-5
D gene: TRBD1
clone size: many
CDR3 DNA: TGTGCCAGCAGCCCGGGACAGTACCAAGAGACCCAGTACTTC
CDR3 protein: CASSPGQYQETQYF

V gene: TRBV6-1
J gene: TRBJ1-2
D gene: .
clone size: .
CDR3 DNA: TGTGCCCTTGATACGCGCGGAGACTTCCATGGCTACACCTTC
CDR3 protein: CALDTRGDFHGYTF

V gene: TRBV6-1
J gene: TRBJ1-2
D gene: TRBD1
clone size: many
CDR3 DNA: TGTGCCAGCAGTGACTTGAAGATAGGGACAGGCAACTATGGCTACACCTTC
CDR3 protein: CASSDLKIGTGNYGYTF

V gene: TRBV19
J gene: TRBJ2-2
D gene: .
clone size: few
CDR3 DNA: TGTGCCAGCTCTCAGGGGTGGACCGGGGAGCTGTTTTTT
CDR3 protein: CASSQGWTGELFF